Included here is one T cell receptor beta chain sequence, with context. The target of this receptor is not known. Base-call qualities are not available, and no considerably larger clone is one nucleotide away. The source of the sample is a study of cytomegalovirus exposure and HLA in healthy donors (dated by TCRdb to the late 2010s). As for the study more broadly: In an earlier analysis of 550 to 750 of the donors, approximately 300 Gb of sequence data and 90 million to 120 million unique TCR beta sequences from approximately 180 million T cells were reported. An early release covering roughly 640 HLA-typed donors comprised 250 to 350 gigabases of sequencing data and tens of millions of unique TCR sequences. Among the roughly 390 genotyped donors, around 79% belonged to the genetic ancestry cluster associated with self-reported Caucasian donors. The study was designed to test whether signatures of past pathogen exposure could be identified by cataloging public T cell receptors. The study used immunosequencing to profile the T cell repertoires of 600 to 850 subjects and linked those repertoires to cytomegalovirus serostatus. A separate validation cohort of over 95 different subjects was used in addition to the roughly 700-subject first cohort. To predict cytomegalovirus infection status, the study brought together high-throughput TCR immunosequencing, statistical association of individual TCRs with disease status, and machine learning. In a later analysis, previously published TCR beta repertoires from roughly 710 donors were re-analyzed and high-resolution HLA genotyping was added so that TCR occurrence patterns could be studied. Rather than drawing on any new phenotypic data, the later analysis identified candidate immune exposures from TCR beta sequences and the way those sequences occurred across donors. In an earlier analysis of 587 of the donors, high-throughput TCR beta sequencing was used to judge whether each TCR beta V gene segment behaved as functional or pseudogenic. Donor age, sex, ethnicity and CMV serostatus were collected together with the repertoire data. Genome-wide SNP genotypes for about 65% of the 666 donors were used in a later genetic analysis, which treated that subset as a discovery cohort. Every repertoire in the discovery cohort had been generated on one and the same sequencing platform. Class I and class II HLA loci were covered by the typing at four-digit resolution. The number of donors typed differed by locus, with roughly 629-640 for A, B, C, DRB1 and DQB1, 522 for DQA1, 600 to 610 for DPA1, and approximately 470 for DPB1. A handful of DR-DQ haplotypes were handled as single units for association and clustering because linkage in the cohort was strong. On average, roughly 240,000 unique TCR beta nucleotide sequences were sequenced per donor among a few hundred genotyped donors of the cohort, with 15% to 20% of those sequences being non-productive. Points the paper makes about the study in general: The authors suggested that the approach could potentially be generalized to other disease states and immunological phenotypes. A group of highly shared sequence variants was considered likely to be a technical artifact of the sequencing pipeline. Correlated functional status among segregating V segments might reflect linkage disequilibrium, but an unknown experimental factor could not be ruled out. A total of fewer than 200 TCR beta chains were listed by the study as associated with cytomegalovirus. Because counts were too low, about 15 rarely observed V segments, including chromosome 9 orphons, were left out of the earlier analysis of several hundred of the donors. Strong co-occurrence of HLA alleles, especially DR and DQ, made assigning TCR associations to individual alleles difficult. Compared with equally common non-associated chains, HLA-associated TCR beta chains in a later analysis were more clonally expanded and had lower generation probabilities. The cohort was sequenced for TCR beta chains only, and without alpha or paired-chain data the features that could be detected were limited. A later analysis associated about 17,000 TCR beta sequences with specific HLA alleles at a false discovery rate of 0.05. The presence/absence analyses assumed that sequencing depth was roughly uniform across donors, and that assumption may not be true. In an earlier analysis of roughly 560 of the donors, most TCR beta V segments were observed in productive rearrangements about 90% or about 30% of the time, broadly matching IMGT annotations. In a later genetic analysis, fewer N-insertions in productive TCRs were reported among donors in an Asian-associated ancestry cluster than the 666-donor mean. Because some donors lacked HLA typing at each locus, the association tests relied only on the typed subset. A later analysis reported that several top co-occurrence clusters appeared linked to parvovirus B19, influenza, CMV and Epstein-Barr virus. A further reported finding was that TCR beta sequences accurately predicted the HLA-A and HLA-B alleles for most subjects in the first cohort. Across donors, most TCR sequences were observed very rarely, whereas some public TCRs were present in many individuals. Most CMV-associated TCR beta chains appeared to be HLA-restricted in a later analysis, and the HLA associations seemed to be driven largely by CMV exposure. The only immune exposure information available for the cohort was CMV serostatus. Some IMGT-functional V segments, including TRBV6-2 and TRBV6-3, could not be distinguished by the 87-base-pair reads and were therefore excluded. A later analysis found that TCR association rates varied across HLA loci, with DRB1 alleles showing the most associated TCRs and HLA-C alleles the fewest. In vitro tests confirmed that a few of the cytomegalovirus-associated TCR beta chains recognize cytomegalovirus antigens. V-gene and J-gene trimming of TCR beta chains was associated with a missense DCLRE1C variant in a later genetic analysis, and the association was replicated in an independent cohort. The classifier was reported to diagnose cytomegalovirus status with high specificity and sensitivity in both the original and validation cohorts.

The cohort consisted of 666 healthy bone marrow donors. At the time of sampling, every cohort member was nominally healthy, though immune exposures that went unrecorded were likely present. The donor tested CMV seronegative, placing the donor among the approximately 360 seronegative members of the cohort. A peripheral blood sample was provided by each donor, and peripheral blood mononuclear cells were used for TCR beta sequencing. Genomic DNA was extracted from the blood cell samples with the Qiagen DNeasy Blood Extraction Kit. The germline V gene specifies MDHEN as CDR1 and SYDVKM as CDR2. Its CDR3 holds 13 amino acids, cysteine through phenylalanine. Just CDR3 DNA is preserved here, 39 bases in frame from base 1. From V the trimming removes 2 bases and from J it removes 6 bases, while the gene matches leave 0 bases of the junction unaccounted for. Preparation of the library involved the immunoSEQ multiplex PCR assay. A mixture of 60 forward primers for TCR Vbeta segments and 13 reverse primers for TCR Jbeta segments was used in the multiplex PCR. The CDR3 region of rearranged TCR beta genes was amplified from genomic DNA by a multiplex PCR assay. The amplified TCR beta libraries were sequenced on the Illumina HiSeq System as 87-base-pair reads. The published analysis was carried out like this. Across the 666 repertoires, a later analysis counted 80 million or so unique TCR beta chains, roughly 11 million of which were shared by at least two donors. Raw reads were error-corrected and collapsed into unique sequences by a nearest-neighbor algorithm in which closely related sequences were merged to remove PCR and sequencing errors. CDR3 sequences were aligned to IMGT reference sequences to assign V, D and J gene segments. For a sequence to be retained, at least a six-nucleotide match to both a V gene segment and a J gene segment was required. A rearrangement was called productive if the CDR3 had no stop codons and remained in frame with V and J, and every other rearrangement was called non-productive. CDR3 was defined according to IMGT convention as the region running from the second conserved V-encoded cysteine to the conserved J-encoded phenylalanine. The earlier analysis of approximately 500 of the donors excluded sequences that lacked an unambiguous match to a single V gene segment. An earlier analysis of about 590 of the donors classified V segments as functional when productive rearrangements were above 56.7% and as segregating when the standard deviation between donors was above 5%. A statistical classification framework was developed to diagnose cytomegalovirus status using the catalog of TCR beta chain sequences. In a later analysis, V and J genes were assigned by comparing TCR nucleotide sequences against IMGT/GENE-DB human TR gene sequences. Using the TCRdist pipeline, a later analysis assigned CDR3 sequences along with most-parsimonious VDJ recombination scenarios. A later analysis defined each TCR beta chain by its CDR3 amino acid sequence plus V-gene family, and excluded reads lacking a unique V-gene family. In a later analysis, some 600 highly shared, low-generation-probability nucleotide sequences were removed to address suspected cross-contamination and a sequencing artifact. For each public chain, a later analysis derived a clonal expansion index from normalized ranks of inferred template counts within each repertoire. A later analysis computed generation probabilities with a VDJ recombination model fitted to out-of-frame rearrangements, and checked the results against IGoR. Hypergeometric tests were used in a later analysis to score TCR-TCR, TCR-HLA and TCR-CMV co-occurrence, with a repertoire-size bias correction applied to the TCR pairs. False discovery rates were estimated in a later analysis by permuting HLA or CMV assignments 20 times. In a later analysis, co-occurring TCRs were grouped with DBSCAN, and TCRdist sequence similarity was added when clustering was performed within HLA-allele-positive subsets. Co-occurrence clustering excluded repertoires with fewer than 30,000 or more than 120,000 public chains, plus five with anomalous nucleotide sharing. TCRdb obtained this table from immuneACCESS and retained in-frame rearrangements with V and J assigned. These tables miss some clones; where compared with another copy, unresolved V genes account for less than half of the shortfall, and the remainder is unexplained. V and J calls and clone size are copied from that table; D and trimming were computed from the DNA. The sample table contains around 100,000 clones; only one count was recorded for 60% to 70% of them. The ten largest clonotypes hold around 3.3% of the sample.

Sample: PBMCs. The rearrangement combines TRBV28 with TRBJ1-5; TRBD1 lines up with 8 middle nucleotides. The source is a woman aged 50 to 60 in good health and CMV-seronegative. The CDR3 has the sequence CASSLTGGQPQHF. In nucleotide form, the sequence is TGTGCCAGCAGTTTAACAGGGGGTCAGCCCCAGCATTTT.